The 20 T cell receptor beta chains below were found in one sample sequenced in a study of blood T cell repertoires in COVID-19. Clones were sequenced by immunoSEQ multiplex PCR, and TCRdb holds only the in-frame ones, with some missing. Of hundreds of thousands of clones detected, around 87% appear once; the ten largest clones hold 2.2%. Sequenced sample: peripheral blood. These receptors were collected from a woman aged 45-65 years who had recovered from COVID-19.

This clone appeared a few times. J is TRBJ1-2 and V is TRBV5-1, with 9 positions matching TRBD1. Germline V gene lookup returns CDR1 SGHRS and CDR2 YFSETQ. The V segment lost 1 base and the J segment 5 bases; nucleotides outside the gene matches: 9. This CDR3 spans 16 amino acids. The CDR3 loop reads CASSLTGTGSSYGYTF. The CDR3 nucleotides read TGCGCCAGCAGCTTGACCGGGACAGGGTCCTCTTATGGCTACACCTTC.

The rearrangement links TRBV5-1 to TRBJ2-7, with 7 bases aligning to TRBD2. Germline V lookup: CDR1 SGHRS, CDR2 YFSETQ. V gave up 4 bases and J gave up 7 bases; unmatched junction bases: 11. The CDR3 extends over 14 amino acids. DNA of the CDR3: TGCGCCAGCAGCCAAAGGGCGGGAGATAGGGAGCAGTACTTC. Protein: CASSQRAGDREQYF.

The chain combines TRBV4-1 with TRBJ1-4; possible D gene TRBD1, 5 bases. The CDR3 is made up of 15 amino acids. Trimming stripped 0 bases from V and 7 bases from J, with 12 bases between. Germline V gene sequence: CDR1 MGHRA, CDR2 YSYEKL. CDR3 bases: TGCGCCAGCAGCCAAGATCTCGGGGGGGTTGAAAAACTGTTTTTT. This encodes CASSQDLGGVEKLFF.

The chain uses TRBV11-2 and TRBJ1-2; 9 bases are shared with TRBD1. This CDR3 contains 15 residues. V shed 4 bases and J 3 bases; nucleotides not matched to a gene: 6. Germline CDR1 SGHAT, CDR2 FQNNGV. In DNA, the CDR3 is TGTGCCAGCAGCTGGAGGACAGGGGTAGACTATGGCTACACCTTC. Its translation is CASSWRTGVDYGYTF.

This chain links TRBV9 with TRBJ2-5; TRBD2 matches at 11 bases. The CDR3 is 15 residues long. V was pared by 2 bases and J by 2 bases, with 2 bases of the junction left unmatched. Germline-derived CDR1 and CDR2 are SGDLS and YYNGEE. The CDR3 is CASSVTSGSQETQYF. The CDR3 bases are TGTGCCAGCAGCGTCACTAGCGGGAGTCAAGAGACCCAGTACTTC. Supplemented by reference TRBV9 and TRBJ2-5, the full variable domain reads DSGVTQTPKHLITATGQRVTLRCSPRSGDLSVYWYQQSLDQGLQFLIQYYNGEERAKGNILERFSAQQFPDLHSELNLSSLELGDSALYFCASSVTSGSQETQYFGPGTRLLVL.

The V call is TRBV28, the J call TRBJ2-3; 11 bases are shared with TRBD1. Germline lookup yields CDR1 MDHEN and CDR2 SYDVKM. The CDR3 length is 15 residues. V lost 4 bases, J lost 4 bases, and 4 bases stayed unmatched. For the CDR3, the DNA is TGTGCCAGCAGTTCGGACAGGGGGCGCTCAGATACGCAGTATTTT. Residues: CASSSDRGRSDTQYF.

The CDR3 DNA is TGTGCCAGCAGGGGACAGGGGGTGTTTGAGACCCAGTACTTC. Translating it yields CASRGQGVFETQYF. The chain links TRBV2 to TRBJ2-5, with 11 bases aligning to TRBD1. CDR3 size: 14 residues. The germline V gene encodes CDR1 SNHLY and CDR2 FYNNEI. After removal of 6 bases from V and 5 bases from J, the junction contained 5 bases not matched to a gene.

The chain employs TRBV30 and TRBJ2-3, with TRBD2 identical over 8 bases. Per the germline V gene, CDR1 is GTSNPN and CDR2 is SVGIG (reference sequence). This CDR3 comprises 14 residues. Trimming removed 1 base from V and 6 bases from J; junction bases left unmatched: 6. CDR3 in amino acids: CAWSERAGVDTQYF. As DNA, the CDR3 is TGTGCCTGGAGTGAAAGAGCGGGAGTGGATACGCAGTATTTT.

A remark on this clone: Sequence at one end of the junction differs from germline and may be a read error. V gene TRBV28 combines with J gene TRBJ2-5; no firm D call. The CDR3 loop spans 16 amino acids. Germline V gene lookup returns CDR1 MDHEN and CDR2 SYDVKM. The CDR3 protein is CASSFLARASQEAQYF. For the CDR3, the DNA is TGTGCCAGCAGTTTTCTTGCCAGAGCGAGCCAAGAGGCCCAGTACTTC. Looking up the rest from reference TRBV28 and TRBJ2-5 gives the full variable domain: DVKVTQSSRYLVKRTGEKVFLECVQDMDHENMFWYRQDPGLGLRLIYFSYDVKMKEKGDIPEGYSVSREKKERFSLILESASTNQTSMYLCASSFLARASQEAQYFGPGTRLLVL.

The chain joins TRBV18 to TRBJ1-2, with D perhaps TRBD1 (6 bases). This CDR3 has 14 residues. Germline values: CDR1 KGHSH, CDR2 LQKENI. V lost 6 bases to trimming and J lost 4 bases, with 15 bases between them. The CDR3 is CASSPVDSIYGYTF. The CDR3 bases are TGTGCCAGCTCCCCCGTGGACAGCATCTATGGCTACACCTTC.

The CDR3 is CSVGLAGGYSSYEQYF. CDR3 nucleotides: TGCAGCGTGGGACTAGCGGGAGGTTATAGTTCCTACGAGCAGTACTTC. The chain uses TRBV29-1 and TRBJ2-7; 15 bases match TRBD2. V lost 6 bases and J lost 1; bases outside the gene matches: 7. Germline V gene lookup returns CDR1 SQVTM and CDR2 ANQGSEA. The CDR3 is 16 residues long.

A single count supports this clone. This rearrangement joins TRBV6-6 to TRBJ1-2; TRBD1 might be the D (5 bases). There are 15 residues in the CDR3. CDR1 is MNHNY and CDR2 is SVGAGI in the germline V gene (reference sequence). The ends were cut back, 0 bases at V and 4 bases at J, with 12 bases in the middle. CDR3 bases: TGTGCCAGCAGTTACTCAAGGGGCGCTGTCTATGGCTACACCTTC. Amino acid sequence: CASSYSRGAVYGYTF.

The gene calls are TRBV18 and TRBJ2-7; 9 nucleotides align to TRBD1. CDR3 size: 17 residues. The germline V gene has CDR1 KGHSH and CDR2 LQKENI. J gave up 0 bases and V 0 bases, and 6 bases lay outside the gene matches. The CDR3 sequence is CASSPPGWDRDSYEQYF. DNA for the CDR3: TGTGCCAGCTCACCACCGGGCTGGGACAGGGACTCCTACGAGCAGTACTTC.

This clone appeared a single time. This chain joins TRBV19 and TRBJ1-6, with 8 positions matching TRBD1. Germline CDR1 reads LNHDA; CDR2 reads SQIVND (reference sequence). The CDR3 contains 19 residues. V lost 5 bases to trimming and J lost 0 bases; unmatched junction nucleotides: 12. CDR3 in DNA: TGTGCCAGTAGTGGACGACAGGGGACGATGAGCTCCTATAATTCACCCCTCCACTTT. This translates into CASSGRQGTMSSYNSPLHF.

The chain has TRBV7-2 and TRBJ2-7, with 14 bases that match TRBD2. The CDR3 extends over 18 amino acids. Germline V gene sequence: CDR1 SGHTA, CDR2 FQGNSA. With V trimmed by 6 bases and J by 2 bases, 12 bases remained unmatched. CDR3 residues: CASRQGLAGAHYTYEQYF. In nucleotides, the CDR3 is TGTGCCAGCAGGCAGGGACTAGCGGGGGCCCATTATACCTACGAGCAGTACTTC.

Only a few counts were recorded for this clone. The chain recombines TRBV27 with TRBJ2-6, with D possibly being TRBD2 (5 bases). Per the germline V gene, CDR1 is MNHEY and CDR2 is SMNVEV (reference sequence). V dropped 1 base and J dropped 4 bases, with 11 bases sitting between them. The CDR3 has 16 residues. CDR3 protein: CASSLLGGSGANVLTF. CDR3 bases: TGTGCCAGCAGTTTATTAGGAGGTTCAGGGGCCAACGTCCTGACTTTC.

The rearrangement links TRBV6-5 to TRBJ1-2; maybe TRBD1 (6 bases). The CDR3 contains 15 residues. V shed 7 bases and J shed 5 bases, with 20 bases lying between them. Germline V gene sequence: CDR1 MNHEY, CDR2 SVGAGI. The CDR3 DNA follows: TGTGCCAGCATATTAGCCGGGTCCCAGGGGTATGGCTACACCTTC. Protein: CASILAGSQGYGYTF.

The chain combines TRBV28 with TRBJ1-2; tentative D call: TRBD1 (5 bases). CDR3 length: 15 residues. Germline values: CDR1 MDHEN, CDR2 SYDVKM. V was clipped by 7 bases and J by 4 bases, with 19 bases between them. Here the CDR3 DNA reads TGTGCCAGCAAGGGGTGGGGCGAACATCTCTATGGCTACACCTTC. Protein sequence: CASKGWGEHLYGYTF.

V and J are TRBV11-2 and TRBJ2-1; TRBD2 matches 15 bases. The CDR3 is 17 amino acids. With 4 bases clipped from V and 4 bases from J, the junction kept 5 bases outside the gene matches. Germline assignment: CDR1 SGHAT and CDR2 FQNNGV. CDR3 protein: CASSWGTSGRLYNEQFF. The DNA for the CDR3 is TGTGCCAGCAGCTGGGGGACTAGCGGGAGGCTATACAATGAGCAGTTCTTC.

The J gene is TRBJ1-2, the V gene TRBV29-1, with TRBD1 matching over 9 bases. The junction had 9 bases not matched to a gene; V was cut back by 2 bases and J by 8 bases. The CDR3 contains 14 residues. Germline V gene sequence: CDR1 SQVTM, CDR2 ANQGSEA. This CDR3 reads CSVERPGQGGGYTF. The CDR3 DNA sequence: TGCAGCGTTGAACGACCGGGACAGGGAGGCGGCTACACCTTC.